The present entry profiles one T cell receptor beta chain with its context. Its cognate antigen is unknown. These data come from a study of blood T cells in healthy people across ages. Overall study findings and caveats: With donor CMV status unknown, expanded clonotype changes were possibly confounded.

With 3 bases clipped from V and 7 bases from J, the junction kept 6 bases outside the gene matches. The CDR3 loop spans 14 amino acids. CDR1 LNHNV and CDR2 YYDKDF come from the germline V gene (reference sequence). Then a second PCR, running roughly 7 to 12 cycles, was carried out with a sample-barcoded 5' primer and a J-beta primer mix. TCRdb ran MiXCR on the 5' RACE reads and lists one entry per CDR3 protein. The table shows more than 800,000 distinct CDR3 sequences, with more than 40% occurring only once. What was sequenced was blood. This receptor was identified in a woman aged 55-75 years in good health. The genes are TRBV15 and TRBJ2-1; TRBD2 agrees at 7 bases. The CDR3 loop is CATSSGRLRNEQFF. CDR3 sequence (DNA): TGTGCCACCAGCAGCGGGAGGTTGAGGAATGAGCAGTTCTTC.